This record looks at one T cell receptor beta chain sequence and its context. CDR1 and CDR2 (germline): SEHNR, FQNEAQ (reference sequence). This CDR3 spans 13 amino acids. With 6 bases removed from V and 1 base from J, the gap between germline ends came to 9 bases. The sample originates from a study of blood T cell repertoires in COVID-19. Study at large: From the United States, Italy and Spain came samples of acute and convalescent COVID-19. T cells, B-cell-depleted T cells, or PBMCs supplied cDNA or gDNA.

Original data processing: Nucleated cell counts were estimated from reference gene primer amplification. Measured with immunoSEQ multiplex PCR; TCRdb has only the in-frame clones, and not every one. From that table come the V and J calls and clone size; the DNA was used to work out D and trimming. Among 130,000 to 150,000 clones listed, approximately 91% were seen once. The V and J genes are TRBV7-9 and TRBJ1-2; TRBD1 might be the D (6 bases). Sample: peripheral blood. This receptor was identified in a human donor in a cohort sampled during active COVID-19. CDR3 protein: CASRGQINYGYTF. The CDR3 DNA is TGTGCCAGCAGAGGACAGATTAACTATGGCTACACCTTC. Full variable domain (outside the CDR3, taken from reference TRBV7-9 and TRBJ1-2): DTGVSQNPRHKITKRGQNVTFRCDPISEHNRLYWYRQTLGQGPEFLTYFQNEAQLEKSRLLSDRFSAERPKGSFSTLEIQRTEQGDSAMYLCASRGQINYGYTFGSGTRLTVV.